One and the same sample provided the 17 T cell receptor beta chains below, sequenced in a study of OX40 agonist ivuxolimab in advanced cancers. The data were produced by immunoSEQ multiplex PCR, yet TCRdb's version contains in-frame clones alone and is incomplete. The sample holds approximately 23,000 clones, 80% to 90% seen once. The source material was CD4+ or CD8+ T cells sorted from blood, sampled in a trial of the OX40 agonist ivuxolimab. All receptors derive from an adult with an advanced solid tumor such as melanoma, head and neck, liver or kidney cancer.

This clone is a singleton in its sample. The CDR3 region has the DNA TGTGCCAGCTCCCCCCGGGACAGGTACCACGAGCAGTACTTC. Its translation: CASSPRDRYHEQYF. The chain joins TRBV9 to TRBJ2-7; 8 positions agree with TRBD1. The germline gives CDR1 SGDLS, CDR2 YYNGEE. Trimming removed 7 bases from V and 5 bases from J; junction bases left unmatched: 11. This CDR3 has 14 amino acids. Using reference TRBV9 and TRBJ2-7 for the parts outside the CDR3, the full variable domain is DSGVTQTPKHLITATGQRVTLRCSPRSGDLSVYWYQQSLDQGLQFLIQYYNGEERAKGNILERFSAQQFPDLHSELNLSSLELGDSALYFCASSPRDRYHEQYFGPGTRLTVT.

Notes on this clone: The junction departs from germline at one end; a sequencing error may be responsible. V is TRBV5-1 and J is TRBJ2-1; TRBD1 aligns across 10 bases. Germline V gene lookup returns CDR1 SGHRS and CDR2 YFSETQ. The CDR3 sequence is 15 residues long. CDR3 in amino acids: CANSLGQGIYNEQFF. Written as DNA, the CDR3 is TGCGCCAACAGCTTGGGACAGGGGATCTACAATGAGCAGTTCTTC.

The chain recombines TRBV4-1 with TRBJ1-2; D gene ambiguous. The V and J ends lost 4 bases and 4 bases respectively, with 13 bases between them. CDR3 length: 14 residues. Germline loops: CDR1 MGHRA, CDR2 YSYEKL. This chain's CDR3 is CASSPAGLAYGYTF. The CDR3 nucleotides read TGCGCCAGCAGCCCCGCAGGACTAGCCTATGGCTACACCTTC.

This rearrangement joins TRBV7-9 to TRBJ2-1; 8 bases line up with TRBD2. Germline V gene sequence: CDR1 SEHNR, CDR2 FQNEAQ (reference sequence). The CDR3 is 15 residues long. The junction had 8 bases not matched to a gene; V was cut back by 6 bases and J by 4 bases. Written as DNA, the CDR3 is TGTGCCAGCAGTAGCAGCGGGGGAGGTTACAATGAGCAGTTCTTC. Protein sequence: CASSSSGGGYNEQFF.

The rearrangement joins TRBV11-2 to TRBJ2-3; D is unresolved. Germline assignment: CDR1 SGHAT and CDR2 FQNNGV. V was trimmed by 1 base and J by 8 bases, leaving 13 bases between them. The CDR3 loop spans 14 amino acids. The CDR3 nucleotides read TGTGCCAGCAGCTTAGCCGTTAGTTCGCCTACGCAGTATTTT. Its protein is CASSLAVSSPTQYF. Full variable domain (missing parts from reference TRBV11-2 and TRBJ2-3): EAGVAQSPRYKIIEKRQSVAFWCNPISGHATLYWYQQILGQGPKLLIQFQNNGVVDDSQLPKDRFSAERLKGVDSTLKIQPAKLEDSAVYLCASSLAVSSPTQYFGPGTRLTVL.

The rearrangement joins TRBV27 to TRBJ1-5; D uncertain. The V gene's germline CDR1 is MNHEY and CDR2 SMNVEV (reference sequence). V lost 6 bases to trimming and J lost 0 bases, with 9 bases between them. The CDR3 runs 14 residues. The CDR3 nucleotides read TGTGCCAGCAGCCTAGGTTATAGCAATCAGCCCCAGCATTTT. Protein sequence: CASSLGYSNQPQHF.

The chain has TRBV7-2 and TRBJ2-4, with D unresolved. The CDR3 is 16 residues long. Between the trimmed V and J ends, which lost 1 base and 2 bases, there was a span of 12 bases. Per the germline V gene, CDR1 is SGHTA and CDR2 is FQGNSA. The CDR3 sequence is CASSLVSDAPKNIQYF. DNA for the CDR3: TGTGCCAGCAGCTTAGTGTCGGATGCCCCCAAAAACATTCAGTACTTC.

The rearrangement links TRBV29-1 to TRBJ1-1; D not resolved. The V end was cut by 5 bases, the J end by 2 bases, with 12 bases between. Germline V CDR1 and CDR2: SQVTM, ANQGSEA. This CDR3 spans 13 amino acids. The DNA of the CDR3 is TGCAGCGTTCCCGGAACGATAAACACTGAAGCTTTCTTT. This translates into CSVPGTINTEAFF.

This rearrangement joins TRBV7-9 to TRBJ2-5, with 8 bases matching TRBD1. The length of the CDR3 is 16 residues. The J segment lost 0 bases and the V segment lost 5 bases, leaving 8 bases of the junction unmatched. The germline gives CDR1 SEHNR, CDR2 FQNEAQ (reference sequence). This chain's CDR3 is CASSAADRVDQETQYF. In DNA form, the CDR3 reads TGTGCCAGCAGCGCGGCGGACAGGGTGGACCAAGAGACCCAGTACTTC.

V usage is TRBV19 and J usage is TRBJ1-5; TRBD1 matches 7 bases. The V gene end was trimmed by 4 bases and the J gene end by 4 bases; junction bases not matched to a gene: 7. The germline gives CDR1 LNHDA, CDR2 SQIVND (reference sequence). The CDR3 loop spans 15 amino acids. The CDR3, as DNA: TGTGCCAGTAGTAGAGGCGGGACAGTTAATCAGCCCCAGCATTTT. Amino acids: CASSRGGTVNQPQHF.

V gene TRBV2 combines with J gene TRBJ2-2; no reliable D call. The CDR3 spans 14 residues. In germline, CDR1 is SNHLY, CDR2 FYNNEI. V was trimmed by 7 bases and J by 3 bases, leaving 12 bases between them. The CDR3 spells CASNRASYTGELFF. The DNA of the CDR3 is TGTGCCAGCAATAGGGCCAGTTACACCGGGGAGCTGTTTTTT. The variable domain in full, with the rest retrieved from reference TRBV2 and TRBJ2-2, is EPEVTQTPSHQVTQMGQEVILRCVPISNHLYFYWYRQILGQKVEFLVSFYNNEISEKSEIFDDQFSVERPDGSNFTLKIRSTKLEDSAMYFCASNRASYTGELFFGEGSRLTVL.

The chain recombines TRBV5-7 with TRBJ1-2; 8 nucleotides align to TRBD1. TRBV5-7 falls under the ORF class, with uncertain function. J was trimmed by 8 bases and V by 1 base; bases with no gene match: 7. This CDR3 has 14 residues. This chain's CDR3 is CASSLLWTGNGYTF. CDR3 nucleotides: TGTGCCAGCAGCTTGTTGTGGACAGGGAACGGCTACACCTTC.

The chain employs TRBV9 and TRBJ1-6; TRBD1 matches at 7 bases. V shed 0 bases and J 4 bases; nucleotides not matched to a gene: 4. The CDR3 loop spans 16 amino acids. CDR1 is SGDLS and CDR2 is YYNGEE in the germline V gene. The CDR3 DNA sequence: TGTGCCAGCAGCGTAGGTTCAGGGGGTTATAATTCACCCCTCCACTTT. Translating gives CASSVGSGGYNSPLHF. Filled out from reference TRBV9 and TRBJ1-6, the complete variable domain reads DSGVTQTPKHLITATGQRVTLRCSPRSGDLSVYWYQQSLDQGLQFLIQYYNGEERAKGNILERFSAQQFPDLHSELNLSSLELGDSALYFCASSVGSGGYNSPLHFGNGTRLTVT.

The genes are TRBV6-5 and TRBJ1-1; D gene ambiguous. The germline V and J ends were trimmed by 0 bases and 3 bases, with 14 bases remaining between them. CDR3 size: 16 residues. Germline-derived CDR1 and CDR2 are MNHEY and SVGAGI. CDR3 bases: TGTGCCAGCAGTTACTCGAAGGCCAGTTGGGACACTGAAGCTTTCTTT. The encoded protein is CASSYSKASWDTEAFF.

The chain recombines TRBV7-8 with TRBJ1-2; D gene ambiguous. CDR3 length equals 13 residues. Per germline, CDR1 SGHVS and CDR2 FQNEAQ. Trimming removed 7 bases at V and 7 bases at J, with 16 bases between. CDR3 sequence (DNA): TGTGCCAGCACCCAACCCCGGGGAAGTGGCTACACCTTC. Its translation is CASTQPRGSGYTF.

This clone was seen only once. CDR3 nucleotide sequence: TGTGCCAGCAGCAAGGGACAGGGTTTTGAAAAACTGTTTTTT. It specifies CASSKGQGFEKLFF. The chain joins TRBV7-9 to TRBJ1-4, with 9 bases lining up with TRBD1. There are 14 residues in the CDR3. Germline CDR1 reads SEHNR; CDR2 reads FQNEAQ (reference sequence). V was clipped by 5 bases and J by 7 bases; unmatched bases: 5.

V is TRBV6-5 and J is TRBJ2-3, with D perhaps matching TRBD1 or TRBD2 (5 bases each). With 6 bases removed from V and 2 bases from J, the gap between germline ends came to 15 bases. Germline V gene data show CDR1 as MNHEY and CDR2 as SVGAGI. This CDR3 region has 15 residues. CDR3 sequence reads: CASRETVRDTDTQYF. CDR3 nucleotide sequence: TGTGCCAGCAGAGAGACAGTGAGGGACACAGATACGCAGTATTTT.